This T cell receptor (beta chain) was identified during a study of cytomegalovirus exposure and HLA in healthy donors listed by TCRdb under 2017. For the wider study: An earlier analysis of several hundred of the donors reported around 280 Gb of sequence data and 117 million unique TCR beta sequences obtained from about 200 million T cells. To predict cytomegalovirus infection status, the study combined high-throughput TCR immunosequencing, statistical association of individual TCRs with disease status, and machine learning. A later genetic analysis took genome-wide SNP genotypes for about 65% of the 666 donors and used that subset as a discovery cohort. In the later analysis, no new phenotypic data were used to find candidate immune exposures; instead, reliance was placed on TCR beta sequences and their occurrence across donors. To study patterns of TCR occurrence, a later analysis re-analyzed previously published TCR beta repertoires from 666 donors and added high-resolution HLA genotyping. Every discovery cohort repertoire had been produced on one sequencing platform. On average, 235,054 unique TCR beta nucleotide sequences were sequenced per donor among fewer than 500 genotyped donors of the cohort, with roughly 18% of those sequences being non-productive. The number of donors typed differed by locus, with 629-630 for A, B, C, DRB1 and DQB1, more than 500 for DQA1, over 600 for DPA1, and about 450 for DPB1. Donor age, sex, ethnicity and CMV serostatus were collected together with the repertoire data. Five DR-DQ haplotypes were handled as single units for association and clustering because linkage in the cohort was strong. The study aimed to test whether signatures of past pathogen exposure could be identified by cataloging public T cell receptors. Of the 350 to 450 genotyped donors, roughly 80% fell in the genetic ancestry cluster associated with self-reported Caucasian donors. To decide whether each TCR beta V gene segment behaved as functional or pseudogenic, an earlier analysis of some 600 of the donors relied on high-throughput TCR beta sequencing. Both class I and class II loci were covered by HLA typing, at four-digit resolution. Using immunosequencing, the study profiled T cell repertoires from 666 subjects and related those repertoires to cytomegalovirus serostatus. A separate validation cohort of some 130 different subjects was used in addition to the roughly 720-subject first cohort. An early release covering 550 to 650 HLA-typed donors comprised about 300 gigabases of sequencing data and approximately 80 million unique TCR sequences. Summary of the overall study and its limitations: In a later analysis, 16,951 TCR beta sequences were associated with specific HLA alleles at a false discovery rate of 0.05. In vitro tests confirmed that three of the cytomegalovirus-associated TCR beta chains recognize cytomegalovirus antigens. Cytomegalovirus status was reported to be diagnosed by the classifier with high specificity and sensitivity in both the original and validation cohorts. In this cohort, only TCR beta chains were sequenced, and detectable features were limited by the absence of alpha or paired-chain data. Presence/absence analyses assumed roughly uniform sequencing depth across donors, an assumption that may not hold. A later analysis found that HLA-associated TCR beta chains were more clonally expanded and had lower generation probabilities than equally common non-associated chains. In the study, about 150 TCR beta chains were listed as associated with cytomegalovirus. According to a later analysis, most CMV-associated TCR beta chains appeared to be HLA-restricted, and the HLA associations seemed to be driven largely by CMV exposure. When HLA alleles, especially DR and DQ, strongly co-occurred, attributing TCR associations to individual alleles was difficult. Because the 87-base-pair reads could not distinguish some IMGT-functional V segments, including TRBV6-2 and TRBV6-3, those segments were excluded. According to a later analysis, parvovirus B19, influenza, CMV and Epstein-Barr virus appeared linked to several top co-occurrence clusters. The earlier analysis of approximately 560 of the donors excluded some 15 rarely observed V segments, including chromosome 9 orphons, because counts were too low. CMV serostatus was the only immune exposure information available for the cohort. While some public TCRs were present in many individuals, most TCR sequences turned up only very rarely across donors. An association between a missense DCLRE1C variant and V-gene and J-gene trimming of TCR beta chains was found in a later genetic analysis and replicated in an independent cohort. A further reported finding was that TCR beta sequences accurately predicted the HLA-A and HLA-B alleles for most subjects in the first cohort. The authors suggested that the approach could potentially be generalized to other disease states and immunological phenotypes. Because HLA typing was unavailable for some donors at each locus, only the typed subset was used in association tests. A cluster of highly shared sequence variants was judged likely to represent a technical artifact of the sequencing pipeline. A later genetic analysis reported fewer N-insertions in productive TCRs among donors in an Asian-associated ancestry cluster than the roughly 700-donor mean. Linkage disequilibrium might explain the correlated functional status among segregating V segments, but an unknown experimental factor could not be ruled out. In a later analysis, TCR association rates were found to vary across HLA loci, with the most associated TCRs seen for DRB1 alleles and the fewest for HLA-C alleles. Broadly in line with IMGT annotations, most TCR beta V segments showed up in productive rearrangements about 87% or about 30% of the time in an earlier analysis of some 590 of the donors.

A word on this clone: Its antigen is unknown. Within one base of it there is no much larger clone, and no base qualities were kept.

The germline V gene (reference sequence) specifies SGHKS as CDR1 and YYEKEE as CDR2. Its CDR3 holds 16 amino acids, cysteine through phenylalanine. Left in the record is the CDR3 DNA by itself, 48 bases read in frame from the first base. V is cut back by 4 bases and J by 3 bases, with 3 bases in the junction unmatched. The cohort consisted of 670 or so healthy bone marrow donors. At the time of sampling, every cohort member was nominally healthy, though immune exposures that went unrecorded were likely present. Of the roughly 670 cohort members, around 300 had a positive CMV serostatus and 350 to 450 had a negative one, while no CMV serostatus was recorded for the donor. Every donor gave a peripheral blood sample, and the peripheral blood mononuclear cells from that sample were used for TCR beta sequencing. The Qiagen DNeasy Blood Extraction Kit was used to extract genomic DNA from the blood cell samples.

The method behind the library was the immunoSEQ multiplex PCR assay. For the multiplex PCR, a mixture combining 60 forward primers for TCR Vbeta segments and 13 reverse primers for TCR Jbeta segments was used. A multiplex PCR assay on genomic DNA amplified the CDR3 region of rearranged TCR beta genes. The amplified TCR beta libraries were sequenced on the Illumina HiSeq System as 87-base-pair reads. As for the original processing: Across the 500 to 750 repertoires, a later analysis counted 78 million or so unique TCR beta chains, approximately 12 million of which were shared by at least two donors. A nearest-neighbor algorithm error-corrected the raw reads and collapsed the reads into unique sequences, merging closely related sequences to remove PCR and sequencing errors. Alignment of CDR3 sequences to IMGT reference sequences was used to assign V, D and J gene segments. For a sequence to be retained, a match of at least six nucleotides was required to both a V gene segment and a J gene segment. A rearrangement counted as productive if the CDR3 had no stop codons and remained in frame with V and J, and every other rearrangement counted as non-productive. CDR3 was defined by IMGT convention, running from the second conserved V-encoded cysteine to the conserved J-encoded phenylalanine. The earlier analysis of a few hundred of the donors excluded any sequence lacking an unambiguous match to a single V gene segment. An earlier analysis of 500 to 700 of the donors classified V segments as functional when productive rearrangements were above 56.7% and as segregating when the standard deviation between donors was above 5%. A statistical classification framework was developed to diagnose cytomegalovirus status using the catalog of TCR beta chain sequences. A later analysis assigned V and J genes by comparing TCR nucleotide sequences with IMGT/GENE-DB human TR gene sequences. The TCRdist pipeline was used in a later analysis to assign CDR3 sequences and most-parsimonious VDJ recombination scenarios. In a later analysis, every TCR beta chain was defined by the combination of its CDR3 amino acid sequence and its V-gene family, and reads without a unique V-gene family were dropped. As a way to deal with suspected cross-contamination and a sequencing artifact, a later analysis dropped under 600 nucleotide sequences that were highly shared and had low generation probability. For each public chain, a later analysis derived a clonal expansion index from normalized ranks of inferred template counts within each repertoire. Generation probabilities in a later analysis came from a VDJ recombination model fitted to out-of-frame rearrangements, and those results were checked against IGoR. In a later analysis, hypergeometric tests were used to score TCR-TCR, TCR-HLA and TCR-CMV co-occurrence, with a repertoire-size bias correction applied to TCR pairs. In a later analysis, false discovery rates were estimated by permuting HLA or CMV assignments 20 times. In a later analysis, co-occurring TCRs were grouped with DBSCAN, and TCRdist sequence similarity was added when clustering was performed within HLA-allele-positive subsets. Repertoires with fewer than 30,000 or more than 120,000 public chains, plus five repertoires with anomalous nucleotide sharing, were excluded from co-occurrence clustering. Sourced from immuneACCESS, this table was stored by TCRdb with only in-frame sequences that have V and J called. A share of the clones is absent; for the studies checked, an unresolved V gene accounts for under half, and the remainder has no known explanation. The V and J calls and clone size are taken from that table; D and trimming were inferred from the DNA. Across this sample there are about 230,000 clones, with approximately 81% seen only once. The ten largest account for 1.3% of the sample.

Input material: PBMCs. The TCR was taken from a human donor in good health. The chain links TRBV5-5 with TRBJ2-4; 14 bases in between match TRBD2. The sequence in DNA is TGTGCCAGCAGCGGGACTAGCGGGAGTGGCAAAAACATTCAGTACTTC. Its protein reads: CASSGTSGSGKNIQYF.